What follows are 22 T cell receptor beta chains derived from one specimen sequenced in a study of T cells in women clearing cervical HPV infection. Profiled with immunoSEQ multiplex PCR; TCRdb holds only in-frame clones, not every one. The sample table includes about 30,000 clones. The specimen was blood buffy coat. These receptors came from a woman aged 18-70 years with a cervical HPV16 infection that either progressed to CIN3+ or cleared (not recorded which).

As for this clone: From the germline J gene comes the end of the CDR3, since the read stops 3 residues before it. The rearrangement uses TRBV20-1 and TRBJ1-1, with a tentative D call TRBD1 (5 bases). CDR1 and CDR2 from the germline V gene are DFQATT and SNEGSKA (reference sequence). The CDR3 contains 11 residues. This CDR3 is CSAKDILGAFF. The sequenced CDR3 bases are TGCAGTGCTAAGGACATCCTGGGA.

Comments on this clone: The read terminates 3 residues ahead of where the CDR3 ends, so the germline J gene completes it. The chain links TRBV25-1 to TRBJ1-2, with D possibly matching TRBD1 (6 bases). The germline V gene encodes CDR1 MGHDK and CDR2 SYGVNS. CDR3 length: 14 residues. CDR3: CASSGTGGAAGYTF. The sequenced part of the CDR3 DNA is TGTGCCAGCAGTGGAACTGGGGGGGCAGCGGGC.

In regard to this clone: Read coverage stops 3 residues before the CDR3 terminus; the germline J gene supplies the remainder. J is TRBJ2-3 and V is TRBV9; TRBD2 matches at 12 bases. With V trimmed by 0 bases and J by 6 bases, 2 bases remained unmatched. Germline V CDR1 and CDR2: SGDLS, YYNGEE. The CDR3 consists of 15 residues. The CDR3: CASSVVGLAGDTQYF. The covered CDR3 bases are TGTGCCAGCAGCGTAGTAGGACTAGCGGGGGATACG.

For this clone: Read sequence stops 3 residues before the CDR3 end, and the germline J gene provides the missing end. J is TRBJ2-1 and V is TRBV11-3; D is possibly TRBD1 (6 bases). The V end was cut by 3 bases, the J end by 4 bases, with 7 bases between. Germline V lookup: CDR1 SGHNT, CDR2 YENEEA. The length of the CDR3 is 13 residues. CDR3 sequence: CASSLDRYNEQFF. Incomplete CDR3 DNA: TGTGCCAGCAGCTTGGACAGATACAATGAG.

As to this clone: Read data end 3 residues before the CDR3 end; the end is taken from the germline J gene. The chain uses TRBV2 and TRBJ2-5, with TRBD1 matching 8 bases. CDR1 is SNHLY and CDR2 is FYNNEI in the germline V gene. The trim removed 5 bases at V and 5 bases at J, leaving 13 bases unmatched. This CDR3 has 16 residues. The CDR3 here is CASSRSYKDREETQYF. The CDR3 DNA, read in part, is TGTGCCAGCAGTCGAAGTTATAAGGACAGGGAGGAGACC.

Worth noting for this clone: The read terminates 3 residues ahead of where the CDR3 ends, so the germline J gene completes it. The J gene is TRBJ1-3, the V gene TRBV11-2; D possibly corresponds to TRBD1 (6 bases). Germline V gene lookup returns CDR1 SGHAT and CDR2 FQNNGV. The CDR3 is 14 residues long. Trimming pared 1 base from V and 9 bases from J, leaving 13 bases between. CDR3 in amino acids: CASSLGTQGTTIYF. The CDR3 bases that were read are TGTGCCAGCAGCTTAGGAACTCAGGGGACCACC.

A remark on this clone: The observed sequence ends 3 residues before the CDR3 terminus, with the missing tail filled in from the germline J gene. This chain joins TRBV20-1 and TRBJ1-2; D remains ambiguous. This CDR3 comprises 16 residues. Trimming shortened V by 6 bases and J by 1 base, and 21 bases separated the two germline ends. CDR1 and CDR2 (germline): DFQATT, SNEGSKA (reference sequence). The CDR3 loop reads CSAENPSGSINYGYTF. CDR3 DNA, as far as it was read: TGCAGTGCCGAAAATCCCTCGGGGTCAATTAACTATGGC.

The CDR3 sequence: CAITDSNSGNTIYF. The sequenced part of the CDR3 DNA is TGTGCCATCACTGACAGTAACTCTGGAAACACC. The genes are TRBV10-3 and TRBJ1-3, with a possible D match to TRBD1 (5 bases). The sequenced fragment ends 3 residues before the CDR3 boundary, so the rest is inferred from the germline J gene. Germline values: CDR1 ENHRY, CDR2 SYGVKD. V lost 7 bases and J lost 0, with 10 bases in between. This CDR3 region has 14 residues.

In the case of this clone: The read ends 3 residues shy of where the CDR3 ends; the end is completed using the germline J gene. This chain connects TRBV10-1 to TRBJ2-3; a possible D gene is TRBD1 (6 bases). Looked up from germline, CDR1 is WNHNN and CDR2 is SYGVQD (reference sequence). The CDR3 runs to 13 residues. CDR3 sequence: CASSDYKAGAQYF. The CDR3 DNA, read in part, is TGCGCCAGCAGTGACTACAAGGCAGGGGCG.

Worth noting for this clone: Coverage ceases 3 residues before the CDR3 finishes, and the germline J gene fills in the end. The V gene is TRBV2, the J gene TRBJ1-4; 7 bases are shared with TRBD1. V was clipped by 5 bases and J by 3 bases; unmatched bases: 3. Looked up from germline, CDR1 is SNHLY and CDR2 is FYNNEI. The CDR3 contains 14 residues. CDR3: CASSRDSSNEKLFF. The DNA read from the CDR3 is TGTGCCAGCAGTCGGGACAGCTCTAATGAAAAA.

Notes on this clone: The CDR3 goes on 3 residues after the read ends, and that part is filled in from the germline J gene. The V and J genes are TRBV6-1 and TRBJ2-7, with 7 nucleotides matching TRBD2. Germline loops: CDR1 MNHNS, CDR2 SASEGT. There are 16 residues in the CDR3. V trimming: 2 bases; J trimming: 3 bases; junction bases outside the gene matches: 10. Incomplete CDR3 DNA: TGTGCCAGCAGTGAAAATGGGGGGGATAGCTTCTACGAG. Protein sequence: CASSENGGDSFYE. The entire CDR3 sequence reads CASSENGGDSFYEQYF.

Note on this clone: The read ends 3 residues before the CDR3 terminus; that terminus is restored from the germline J gene. The V gene is TRBV5-1, the J gene TRBJ2-5; 8 bases line up with TRBD2. Germline V CDR1 and CDR2: SGHRS, YFSETQ. V gave up 0 bases and J gave up 5 bases; unmatched junction bases: 6. CDR3 length: 15 residues. The sequenced CDR3 bases are TGCGCCAGCAGCTTGGCGGGGGGGCCGGGTGAGACC. Translation gives CASSLAGGPGET. The whole CDR3 reads CASSLAGGPGETQYF.

Remarks on this clone: The DNA ends 3 residues before the CDR3 does, and the rest of the CDR3 is filled in from the germline J gene. The rearrangement links TRBV7-8 to TRBJ1-5; D gene ambiguous. The V end was cut by 1 base, the J end by 6 bases, with 13 bases between. This CDR3 is built from 15 residues. Germline V gives CDR1 SGHVS, CDR2 FQNEAQ. Here the CDR3 reads CASSLVRQPGQPQHF. The part of the CDR3 DNA that was read is TGTGCCAGCAGCTTAGTGCGGCAGCCTGGTCAGCCC.

Regarding this clone: The read stops 3 residues short of the end of the CDR3; the missing end is completed from the germline J gene. The chain recombines TRBV20-1 with TRBJ1-4; 9 bases map to TRBD1. The junction had 7 bases not matched to a gene; V was cut back by 3 bases and J by 5 bases. Per germline, CDR1 DFQATT and CDR2 SNEGSKA (reference sequence). This CDR3 region has 15 residues. CDR3 DNA, as far as it was read: TGCAGTGCTAGTGTTTCCGGGACAGGGAATGAAAAA. Encoded protein: CSASVSGTGNEK. The entire CDR3 protein is CSASVSGTGNEKLFF.

As to this clone: The read falls 3 residues short of the CDR3 end, and the missing part is taken from the germline J gene. V and J are TRBV19 and TRBJ2-3, with D perhaps TRBD2 (6 bases). The CDR3 covers 16 residues. V lost 1 base, J lost 2 bases, and 13 bases lay in between. The germline V gene encodes CDR1 LNHDA and CDR2 SQIVND (reference sequence). The CDR3 bases that were read are TGTGCCAGTAGTATAGTGGGACTTCCGAACACAGATACG. It codes for CASSIVGLPNTDT. The full CDR3 protein is CASSIVGLPNTDTQYF.

The CDR3 spells CASSWSGTDSYEQYF. The part of the CDR3 DNA that was read is TGTGCCAGCAGCTGGAGCGGGACTGACTCCTACGAG. The chain employs TRBV5-6 and TRBJ2-7; 7 bases agree with TRBD2. The read is 3 residues too short to cover the CDR3 end, so that end is filled in from the germline J gene. This CDR3 is 15 amino acids long. Germline CDR1 and CDR2: SGHDT and YYEEEE. V shed 3 bases, J shed 0 bases, and the junction held 6 bases outside the gene matches.

Remarks on this clone: Read data end 3 residues before the CDR3 end; the end is taken from the germline J gene. The gene calls are TRBV9 and TRBJ2-5, with 12 bases fitting TRBD2. The CDR3 length is 19 residues. CDR1 and CDR2 (germline): SGDLS, YYNGEE. Trimming cost V 3 bases and J 3 bases; bases outside gene matches: 15. The covered CDR3 bases are TGTGCCAGCAGCGCCCGAGCATCGACTAGCGGGGGCATAGAAGAGACC. Protein sequence: CASSARASTSGGIEET. The full-length CDR3 reads as CASSARASTSGGIEETQYF. Full variable domain (rest looked up from reference TRBV9 and TRBJ2-5): DSGVTQTPKHLITATGQRVTLRCSPRSGDLSVYWYQQSLDQGLQFLIQYYNGEERAKGNILERFSAQQFPDLHSELNLSSLELGDSALYFCASSARASTSGGIEETQYFGPGTRLLVL.

Points on this clone: Read coverage stops 3 residues before the CDR3 terminus; the germline J gene supplies the remainder. The rearrangement uses TRBV30 and TRBJ1-6, with 12 nucleotides matching TRBD1. The germline V gene encodes CDR1 GTSNPN and CDR2 SVGIG (reference sequence). The junction had 6 bases not matched to a gene; V was cut back by 3 bases and J by 9 bases. The CDR3 is 15 amino acids. The DNA read from the CDR3 is TGTGCCTGGAGGGCGGGACAGGGGGCTATTTCACCC. Residues: CAWRAGQGAISP. The entire CDR3 reads CAWRAGQGAISPLHF.

Concerning this clone: The read ends 3 residues early relative to the CDR3; the germline J gene fills the gap. The rearrangement joins TRBV3-1 (or the pseudogene TRBV3-2) to TRBJ2-5, with 9 nucleotides matching TRBD2. The CDR3 is made up of 19 amino acids. V dropped 0 bases and J dropped 2; count of bases not matched to a gene: 13. The germline CDR1 and CDR2 sequences are LGHDT and YNNKEL (reference sequence). The CDR3 DNA, read in part, is TGTGCCAGCAGCCAAGATAAGGGACTAGCCGATACAATTCAAGAGACC. Its translation is CASSQDKGLADTIQET. The CDR3, in full, reads CASSQDKGLADTIQETQYF.

With regard to this clone: The DNA ends 3 residues before the CDR3 does, and the rest of the CDR3 is filled in from the germline J gene. The V and J genes are TRBV6-2 or TRBV6-3 and TRBJ2-3; a possible D gene is TRBD2 (6 bases). Trimming stripped 0 bases from V and 1 base from J, with 11 bases between. CDR3 length: 16 amino acids. CDR1 is MNHEY, CDR2 SVGEGT, per germline. CDR3 amino acids: CASSYSTGEGTDTQYF. The sequenced part of the CDR3 DNA is TGTGCCAGCAGTTACTCGACGGGGGAGGGCACAGATACG.

To note about this clone: Sequencing ends 3 residues short of the CDR3 end; the germline J gene provides the rest. The V call is TRBV28, the J call TRBJ1-2; D gene uncertain. Germline assignment: CDR1 MDHEN and CDR2 SYDVKM. The CDR3 extends over 15 amino acids. Trimming pared 7 bases from V and 4 bases from J, leaving 19 bases between. The DNA read from the CDR3 is TGTGCCAGCACCGGAGGACCCGGACGGGGCTATGGC. This codes for CASTGGPGRGYG. The full CDR3 protein reads CASTGGPGRGYGYTF.

A remark on this clone: The observed sequence ends 3 residues before the CDR3 terminus, with the missing tail filled in from the germline J gene. This chain uses TRBV6-4 with TRBJ2-3; 8 bases are a match to TRBD2. Germline assignment: CDR1 MRHNA and CDR2 SNTAGT. With V trimmed by 3 bases and J by 4 bases, 3 bases remained unmatched. This CDR3 has 14 residues. The CDR3 is CASSERGEADTQYF. The covered CDR3 bases are TGTGCCAGCAGTGAGCGGGGGGAAGCAGATACG.